The 4 T cell receptor beta chains reported below all come from one sample, sequenced in a study of response to subunit inactivated influenza vaccine (dated by TCRdb to between 2018 and 2020). The library was generated by RT-PCR. The run used an Illumina HiSeq 2500. The public sequencing data were trimmed at Q25 with fastp and processed into clonotypes with MiXCR by TCRdb, which kept only in-frame beta chains. CDR3 protein duplicates are merged, each entry listing the most common genes and DNA. Across this sample there are roughly 630,000 distinct CDR3 sequences, with about 15% seen only once. The top ten constitute roughly 7.6% of the sample. The source material was PBMCs from blood, sampled 14 to 15 days before vaccination. Receptor source: a man in his fifties or sixties who received an inactivated influenza vaccine. Donor details come from another sample of the same person, matched by shared clones.

This clonotype was seen ten or more times. The chain employs TRBV7-2 and TRBJ2-3, with 7 bases matching TRBD2. The CDR3 contains 17 residues. Germline V gene data show CDR1 as SGHTA and CDR2 as FQGNSA. Trimming cost V 0 bases and J 2 bases; bases outside gene matches: 8. The CDR3 DNA reads as TGTGCCAGCAGCTTAGCGCACGGGAGGACCCTCACAGATACGCAGTATTTT. As protein: CASSLAHGRTLTDTQYF.

This clonotype has a count of ten or more. The rearrangement uses TRBV20-1 and TRBJ2-7, with 7 positions matching TRBD1. The CDR3 spans 13 residues. CDR1 is DFQATT and CDR2 is SNEGSKA in the germline V gene (reference sequence). V lost 1 base, J lost 5 bases, and 5 bases stayed unmatched. The DNA for the CDR3 is TGCAGTGCTAGAGCCAGGGGGAGAAACGAGCAGTACTTC. It translates to CSARARGRNEQYF.

This clonotype was detected only a few times. The chain has TRBV5-1 and TRBJ2-1; D possibly corresponds to TRBD2 (6 bases). Trimming took off 0 bases at V and 1 base at J, with 8 bases between the two ends. Germline V gene data show CDR1 as SGHRS and CDR2 as YFSETQ. The CDR3 contains 15 residues. CDR3 loop: CASSLVGRSYNEQFF. In nucleotides, the CDR3 is TGCGCCAGCAGCTTGGTAGGGAGGTCCTACAATGAGCAGTTCTTC.

The sample holds a few counts of this clonotype. The genes are TRBV30 and TRBJ2-1; D possibly corresponds to TRBD2 (6 bases). V lost 0 bases, J lost 4 bases, and 10 bases lay in between. The germline V gene has CDR1 GTSNPN and CDR2 SVGIG (reference sequence). The CDR3 spans 14 residues. CDR3 in DNA: TGTGCCTGGAGTGTAACGGAGGGATACAATGAGCAGTTCTTC. Translating gives CAWSVTEGYNEQFF.